The present T cell receptor beta chain was sequenced within a study of beta chain features in type 1 diabetes. In its sample, this clone was seen a few times. Its antigen is undetermined. Whole-study results and caveats: The cDNA sequencing approach could over-represent high-TCR-expressing cells. PCR might favor shorter templates, but any such skew would affect patients and controls equally.

cDNA synthesis used the whole RNA isolate, giving expressed TCRB sequences. The assay was immunoSEQ multiplex PCR, and TCRdb's table has in-frame clones only and misses some. Of 300,000 to 400,000 clones in the sample, roughly 12% are singletons; the top ten hold 0.015% to 0.02%. The purity of all sorted populations exceeded 98%. Germline CDR1 reads LGHNA; CDR2 reads YSLEER. V trimming: 0 bases; J trimming: 6 bases; junction bases outside the gene matches: 5. This CDR3 is built from 15 residues. This TCR came from a man between 18 and 35 years old in good health. The rearrangement joins TRBV4-3 to TRBJ2-3; TRBD1 matches at 8 bases. Sequencing was done on a sample of naive CD4+ T cells from blood. The CDR3 DNA sequence: TGCGCCAGCAGCCAAGATAGCAGGGGGCTCGATACGCAGTATTTT. Encoded protein: CASSQDSRGLDTQYF.